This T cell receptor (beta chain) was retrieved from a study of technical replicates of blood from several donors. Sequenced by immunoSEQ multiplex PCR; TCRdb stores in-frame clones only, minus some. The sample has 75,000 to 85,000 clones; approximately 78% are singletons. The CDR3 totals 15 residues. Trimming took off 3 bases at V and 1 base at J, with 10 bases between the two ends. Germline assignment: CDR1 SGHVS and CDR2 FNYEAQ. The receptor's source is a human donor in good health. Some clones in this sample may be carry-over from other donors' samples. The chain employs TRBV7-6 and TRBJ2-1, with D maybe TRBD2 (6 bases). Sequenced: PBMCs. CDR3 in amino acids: CASSLRDFSYNEQFF. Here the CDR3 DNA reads TGTGCCAGCAGCTTGCGGGACTTTTCCTACAATGAGCAGTTCTTC.